These T cell receptor beta chains were read from a single sample in a study of shared clonotypes between healthy human individuals. The assay was immunoSEQ multiplex PCR, and TCRdb's table has in-frame clones only and misses some. The data contain roughly 760,000 clones, 74% of them singletons. The sample consisted of memory CD4+ T cells sorted from blood. The receptors come from a woman in her thirties in good health. Both conserved end residues are part of each CDR3. Each record gives: clone size, D gene, V gene, J gene, CDR3 protein, CDR3 DNA. A D gene is named only where the DNA matches it firmly. For some rows the clone size is stated as once, few or many, or as a class when expanded; others skip it.

>NA|NA|TRBV2|TRBJ2-5
CASSLARATQYF
TGTGCCAGCAGTCTAGCAAGGGCGACCCAGTACTTC
>NA|TRBD2|TRBV7-2|TRBJ2-7
CASSLRTSGSYEQYF
TGTGCCAGCAGCTTGCGGACTAGCGGAAGCTACGAGCAGTACTTC
>few|NA|TRBV28|TRBJ2-1
CASSLRGAGGNEQFF
TGTGCCAGCAGTTTAAGGGGGGCCGGAGGCAATGAGCAGTTCTTC
>NA|TRBD2|TRBV29-1|TRBJ2-3
CSVVRGSGYTDTQYF
TGCAGCGTTGTTCGAGGTAGCGGGTACACAGATACGCAGTATTTT
>NA|NA|TRBV18|TRBJ2-6
CASSPGANVLTF
TGTGCCAGCTCACCTGGGGCCAACGTCCTGACTTTC
>NA|NA|TRBV10-3|TRBJ2-3
CAISDPRFRSGETQYF
TGTGCCATCAGTGACCCACGTTTTAGGTCCGGTGAAACGCAGTATTTT
>NA|TRBD2|TRBV4-2|TRBJ2-7
CASSTLAERAYEQYF
TGTGCCAGCAGTACTCTAGCGGAACGAGCCTACGAGCAGTACTTC
>NA|NA|TRBV30|TRBJ1-4
CAWGREGEKLFF
TGTGCCTGGGGCAGGGAGGGGGAAAAACTGTTTTTT
>NA|NA|TRBV11-2|TRBJ2-7
CASSFSGDVTYEQYF
TGTGCCAGCAGCTTTTCAGGGGACGTCACCTACGAGCAGTACTTC
>NA|TRBD2|TRBV6-5|TRBJ2-7
CASRLRTSGTEYF
TGTGCCAGCAGACTGCGGACTAGCGGGACGGAGTACTTC
>NA|NA|TRBV28|TRBJ2-5
CASSTGNQETQYF
TGTGCCAGTTCTACAGGGAACCAAGAGACCCAGTACTTC
>NA|TRBD1|TRBV6-5|TRBJ1-3
CASSLSGTAGGTIYF
TGTGCCAGCAGTTTATCCGGGACAGCCGGTGGTACCATATATTTT
>NA|NA|TRBV9|TRBJ2-2
CASSGLDNLNTGELFF
TGTGCCAGCAGCGGCTTAGACAACCTAAACACCGGGGAGCTGTTTTTT
>NA|NA|TRBV5-1|TRBJ1-3
CASSLNRDSGNTIYF
TGCGCCAGCAGCTTAAACAGGGATAGTGGAAACACCATATATTTT
>NA|TRBD2|TRBV5-1|TRBJ2-6
CASSFTSGPASSGANVLTF
TGCGCCAGCAGCTTCACTAGCGGGCCGGCAAGCTCTGGGGCCAACGTCCTGACTTTC
>NA|TRBD2|TRBV28|TRBJ2-7
CASSALPGLAGGSSYEQYF
TGTGCCAGCAGTGCCCTACCGGGACTAGCGGGAGGGAGCTCCTACGAGCAGTACTTC
>NA|TRBD2|TRBV2|TRBJ2-5
CASRAGGSGTSSQTQYF
TGTGCCAGCAGGGCAGGCGGCTCCGGGACTAGCAGCCAGACCCAGTACTTC
>NA|NA|TRBV28|TRBJ2-1
CASSLLSFRGPRSYNEQFF
TGTGCCAGCAGTTTATTATCTTTCCGGGGTCCCCGCTCCTACAATGAGCAGTTCTTC
>few|TRBD2|TRBV13|TRBJ2-3
CASSPGGGSGDTQYF
TGTGCCAGCAGCCCAGGCGGGGGGAGTGGAGATACGCAGTATTTT
>NA|NA|TRBV7-3|TRBJ2-1
CASSDRPDDGEQFF
TGTGCCAGCAGCGACCGCCCGGATGACGGTGAGCAGTTCTTC
>NA|NA|TRBV4-1|TRBJ1-1
CASSQTRTEAFF
TGCGCCAGCAGCCAGACCAGGACTGAAGCTTTCTTT
>many|TRBD2|TRBV25-1|TRBJ2-7
CASSESGLAGFSYEQYF
TGTGCCAGCAGTGAATCCGGCCTAGCGGGGTTCTCCTACGAGCAGTACTTC
>once|TRBD1|TRBV27|TRBJ2-7
CASSHRGPNYEQYF
TGTGCCAGCAGTCACAGGGGCCCCAACTACGAGCAGTACTTC
>once|NA|TRBV18|TRBJ1-3
CASSPLPEGNTIYF
TGTGCCAGCTCACCACTCCCAGAAGGAAACACCATATATTTT
>NA|NA|TRBV7-3|TRBJ2-1
CASSLGVNNEQFF
TGTGCCAGCAGCTTAGGCGTAAACAATGAGCAGTTCTTC
>NA|TRBD2|TRBV7-9|TRBJ2-1
CASSFGTSGGRHNEQFF
TGTGCCAGCAGCTTTGGGACTAGCGGGGGGCGTCACAATGAGCAGTTCTTC
>NA|TRBD1|TRBV4-1|TRBJ1-1
CASSQALPRDRNTEAFF
TGCGCCAGCAGCCAAGCTCTTCCCCGGGACAGGAACACTGAAGCTTTCTTT
>NA|NA|TRBV18|TRBJ2-7
CASSPTRIYEQYF
TGTGCCAGCTCACCAACGAGAATCTACGAGCAGTACTTC
>NA|NA|TRBV4-2|TRBJ2-7
CASSRGSPASYEQYF
TGTGCCAGCAGCCGGGGGTCGCCTGCCTCCTACGAGCAGTACTTC
>NA|NA|TRBV27|TRBJ2-3
CASTHRVGRTDTQYF
TGTGCCAGCACTCACAGGGTAGGTAGGACAGATACGCAGTATTTT
>NA|TRBD2|TRBV6-5|TRBJ2-7
CASRGSGRDEQYF
TGTGCCAGCAGGGGCAGCGGGAGGGACGAGCAGTACTTC
>few|NA|TRBV11-1|TRBJ2-1
CASSQLLGYNEQFF
TGTGCCAGCAGCCAACTTCTAGGATACAATGAGCAGTTCTTC
>NA|TRBD2|TRBV5-1|TRBJ2-2
CASSLEVKAGGSPGAGELFF
TGCGCCAGCAGCTTGGAAGTAAAAGCGGGAGGCTCCCCAGGGGCCGGGGAGCTGTTTTTT
>NA|NA|TRBV2|TRBJ2-1
CASTNYIINEQFF
TGTGCCAGCACCAATTACATAATCAATGAGCAGTTCTTC
>NA|TRBD2|TRBV5-1|TRBJ2-1
CASSLDSGSYNEQFF
TGCGCCAGCAGCCTCGATAGCGGGAGCTACAATGAGCAGTTCTTC
>NA|TRBD1|TRBV15|TRBJ1-4
CATSTKLTGTGEKLFF
TGTGCCACCAGCACAAAACTCACCGGGACAGGTGAAAAACTGTTTTTT
>once|NA|TRBV11-2|TRBJ2-3
CASSLVSSLTDTQYF
TGTGCCAGCAGCTTAGTAAGCAGCCTCACAGATACGCAGTATTTT
>NA|TRBD2|TRBV25-1|TRBJ2-5
CASSGTSTQYF
TGTGCCAGCAGTGGGACTAGCACCCAGTACTTC
>NA|NA|TRBV29-1|TRBJ2-7
CSYIGSSYEQYF
TGCAGCTATATTGGTAGCTCCTACGAGCAGTACTTC
>few|TRBD2|TRBV5-1|TRBJ2-1
CASSVAAGTSGVNEQFF
TGCGCCAGCAGCGTGGCAGCGGGGACTAGCGGGGTCAATGAGCAGTTCTTC
>NA|NA|TRBV10-2|TRBJ1-3
CASSEGALPTGNTIYF
TGCGCCAGCAGTGAGGGTGCTCTACCTACGGGAAACACCATATATTTT
>NA|NA|TRBV27|TRBJ1-3
CASKKTGISGNTIYF
TGTGCCAGCAAAAAAACAGGGATCTCTGGAAACACCATATATTTT
>once|NA|TRBV11-2|TRBJ2-1
CASSSMTTDEQFF
TGTGCCAGCAGCTCCATGACTACCGATGAGCAGTTCTTC
>NA|NA|TRBV7-6|TRBJ2-3
CASSLGFADTQYF
TGTGCCAGCAGCTTAGGTTTCGCAGATACGCAGTATTTT
>NA|NA|TRBV6-5|TRBJ2-7
CASSYSIGTAYEQYF
TGTGCCAGCAGTTACTCGATCGGGACGGCCTACGAGCAGTACTTC
>few|NA|TRBV7-8|TRBJ2-7
CASSLARFYEQYF
TGTGCCAGCAGCTTAGCCAGGTTCTACGAGCAGTACTTC
>NA|NA|TRBV7-9|TRBJ1-1
CASSRDYNTEAFF
TGTGCCAGCAGCCGAGACTATAACACTGAAGCTTTCTTT
>NA|NA|TRBV5-1|TRBJ1-3
CASSEGSGNTIYF
TGCGCCAGCAGTGAGGGCTCTGGAAACACCATATATTTT
>NA|TRBD2|TRBV11-3|TRBJ2-1
CASSFSNLAGGSDEQFF
TGTGCCAGCAGCTTCAGTAACCTAGCGGGAGGTTCAGATGAGCAGTTCTTC
>NA|TRBD1|TRBV30|TRBJ1-4
CACSTGGSGEKLFF
TGTGCCTGTTCCACAGGGGGCTCGGGTGAAAAACTGTTTTTT
>NA|NA|TRBV2|TRBJ2-6
CASSKIRYRQSRANVLTF
TGTGCCAGCAGTAAAATTCGTTACCGACAAAGTCGGGCCAACGTCCTGACTTTC
>NA|TRBD1|TRBV6-5|TRBJ2-1
CASSSDRVRGNEQFF
TGTGCCAGCAGCTCTGACAGGGTGAGGGGCAATGAGCAGTTCTTC
>NA|NA|TRBV7-9|TRBJ2-5
CASSPRRETQYF
TGTGCCAGCAGCCCCCGCCGGGAGACCCAGTACTTC
>NA|NA|TRBV5-1|TRBJ2-5
CASSLQSEETQYF
TGCGCCAGCAGCTTGCAAAGTGAAGAGACCCAGTACTTC
>few|TRBD2|TRBV15|TRBJ2-1
CATSRPQREGSYNEQFF
TGTGCCACCAGCAGACCTCAGCGGGAGGGCTCCTACAATGAGCAGTTCTTC